What follows are 19 T cell receptor beta chains derived from one specimen sequenced in a study of blood T cells in healthy people across ages (dated by TCRdb to the mid-2010s). Preparation of the library involved 5' RACE. TCRdb names Illumina HiSeq 2500 as the instrument used. A second PCR of roughly 7 to 12 cycles was run with a J-beta primer mix and a sample-barcoded 5' primer. TCRdb cleaned the public reads at Q25 with fastp, built clones with MiXCR and kept in-frame beta chains. Rows are combined by CDR3 protein, so each entry shows the most common genes and DNA. This sample holds hundreds of thousands of distinct CDR3 sequences; roughly three fifths were observed only once. The ten largest clones add up to around 24% of the sample. The sequencing sample was made of blood. The receptors shown here come from a man aged 40-55 years in good health.

The chain uses TRBV20-1 and TRBJ2-3; 9 bases map to TRBD2. The CDR3 extends over 14 amino acids. The germline gives CDR1 DFQATT, CDR2 SNEGSKA (reference sequence). The V and J ends lost 3 bases and 2 bases, in that order; junction bases with no gene match: 3. The CDR3 nucleotides read TGCAGTGCTAGGCGGGGGGGGAACACAGATACGCAGTATTTT. Translating it yields CSARRGGNTDTQYF.

This clonotype was observed a few times. V is TRBV29-1 and J is TRBJ1-2; TRBD1 agrees at 9 bases. Trimming cost V 3 bases and J 7 bases; bases outside gene matches: 6. CDR1 and CDR2 from the germline V gene are SQVTM and ANQGSEA. The CDR3 consists of 13 residues. CDR3 amino acids: CSVDSGTGSGYTF. As DNA, the CDR3 is TGCAGCGTTGATTCCGGGACAGGGAGTGGCTACACCTTC.

This chain links TRBV4-1 with TRBJ2-2; 9 bases are shared with TRBD1. The ends lost 0 bases at V and 6 bases at J; junction bases unmatched: 2. Germline lookup yields CDR1 MGHRA and CDR2 YSYEKL. The CDR3 sequence is 15 residues long. The CDR3 loop reads CASSQEQGAPGELFF. CDR3 DNA: TGCGCCAGCAGCCAAGAACAGGGGGCCCCCGGGGAGCTGTTTTTT.

V is TRBV6-1 and J is TRBJ2-5; TRBD2 matches at 13 bases. Near its end, the DNA agrees better with TRBJ2-7, so the J call may be wrong. CDR1 and CDR2 from the germline V gene are MNHNS and SASEGT. The CDR3 is 17 residues long. CDR3 sequence reads: CASTGLAGFLTEYEQYF. The CDR3 DNA follows: TGTGCCAGTACGGGACTAGCGGGGTTCCTAACGGAATACGAGCAGTACTTC.

This clonotype was detected a few times. The rearrangement uses TRBV10-3 and TRBJ2-7; possibly TRBD2 for D (6 bases). There are 15 residues in the CDR3. V lost 2 bases and J 3 bases, leaving 14 bases between the germline ends. Germline CDR1 reads ENHRY; CDR2 reads SYGVKD. The CDR3 sequence is CAISEATGVIYEQYF. The CDR3 region has the DNA TGTGCCATCAGTGAGGCGACGGGGGTGATCTACGAGCAGTACTTC.

This sequence joins TRBV29-1 and TRBJ2-1; no definite D call. V lost 0 bases and J lost 0, with 12 bases in between. This CDR3 is built from 16 residues. CDR1 is SQVTM and CDR2 is ANQGSEA in the germline V gene. The CDR3 region is CSVEDAPQGSYNEQFF. The CDR3 bases are TGCAGCGTTGAAGACGCTCCCCAAGGCTCCTACAATGAGCAGTTCTTC.

V usage is TRBV27 and J usage is TRBJ1-6; tentatively, D is TRBD1 (6 bases). CDR1 is MNHEY, CDR2 SMNVEV, per germline (reference sequence). The CDR3 extends over 13 amino acids. Trimming left V 6 bases short and J 7 bases short, with 10 bases between. The CDR3 nucleotides read TGTGCCAGCAGGGCAGGGGCAAATTCACCCCTCCACTTT. Translating gives CASRAGANSPLHF.

This clonotype has more than one count but fewer than ten. V usage is TRBV18 and J usage is TRBJ2-5, with no clear D. CDR3 length: 13 amino acids. CDR1 KGHSH and CDR2 LQKENI come from the germline V gene. The germline V and J ends were trimmed by 2 bases and 3 bases, with 7 bases remaining between them. Here the CDR3 reads CASSPGQEETQYF. In DNA, the CDR3 is TGTGCCAGCTCACCAGGTCAAGAAGAGACCCAGTACTTC. The full variable domain, its missing parts supplied by reference TRBV18 and TRBJ2-5, is NAGVMQNPRHLVRRRGQEARLRCSPMKGHSHVYWYRQLPEEGLKFMVYLQKENIIDESGMPKERFSAEFPKEGPSILRIQQVVRGDSAAYFCASSPGQEETQYFGPGTRLLVL.

The chain combines TRBV7-3 with TRBJ2-5; the D call may be TRBD1 or TRBD2 (6 bases each). The CDR3 has 14 amino acids. The V gene's germline CDR1 is SGHTA and CDR2 FQGTGA. Between the trimmed V and J ends, which lost 5 bases and 5 bases, there was a span of 15 bases. For the CDR3, the DNA is TGTGCCAGCAGCCAATCAGGGGCGGGGGAGACCCAGTACTTC. Translating gives CASSQSGAGETQYF.

DNA of the CDR3: TGTGCCAGCATAGGGACGGCGGCTTACAATGAGCAGTACTTC. Translated, it gives CASIGTAAYNEQYF. This chain uses TRBV7-8 with TRBJ2-5, with D perhaps given as TRBD1 or TRBD2 (5 bases each). The germline gives CDR1 SGHVS, CDR2 FQNEAQ. Trimming pared 7 bases from V and 11 bases from J, leaving 23 bases between. There are 14 residues in the CDR3.

The chain uses TRBV29-1 and TRBJ2-1; 10 nucleotides match TRBD2. Near its end, the DNA agrees better with TRBJ2-7, so the J call may be wrong. The CDR3 contains 13 residues. Germline values: CDR1 SQVTM, CDR2 ANQGSEA. The CDR3 region is CSVGTSGHNEQYF. The CDR3 region has the DNA TGCAGCGTTGGGACTAGCGGACACAATGAGCAGTACTTC.

The V gene is TRBV24-1, the J gene TRBJ2-1, with 10 bases identical to TRBD1. The CDR3 spans 15 residues. V dropped 5 bases and J dropped 9; count of bases not matched to a gene: 9. From germline, CDR1 is KGHDR and CDR2 SFDVKD. The CDR3 loop reads CATSAPGQGRGEQFF. For the CDR3, the DNA is TGTGCCACCAGTGCCCCGGGACAGGGGAGGGGTGAGCAGTTCTTC.

As for this clonotype: The junction does not match germline at one end; this may be a read error. This chain links TRBV7-2 with TRBJ2-7, with 9 bases that match TRBD1. Germline loops: CDR1 SGHTA, CDR2 FQGNSA. The CDR3 runs to 16 residues. The CDR3 loop reads CASSLGRQGGAYGQYF. The DNA for the CDR3 is TGTGCCAGCAGCTTAGGCAGACAGGGGGGGGCCTACGGGCAGTACTTC.

This chain joins TRBV20-1 and TRBJ2-5; the D call may be TRBD1 or TRBD2 (6 bases each). V dropped 3 bases and J dropped 5 bases, with 16 bases sitting between them. CDR3 length: 14 amino acids. CDR1 is DFQATT, CDR2 SNEGSKA, per germline (reference sequence). This chain's CDR3 is CSASRGAMQETQYF. DNA of the CDR3: TGCAGTGCTAGTAGGGGGGCAATGCAGGAGACCCAGTACTTC.

The chain uses TRBV15 and TRBJ1-6, with D uncertain. Germline assignment: CDR1 LNHNV and CDR2 YYDKDF (reference sequence). CDR3 size: 16 residues. Trimming cost V 0 bases and J 7 bases, with 13 bases left between them. CDR3 in DNA: TGTGCCACCAGCAGAGATGCGCCGATCGAGAATTCACCCCTCCACTTT. As protein: CATSRDAPIENSPLHF. Based on the CDR3 plus reference TRBV15 and TRBJ1-6, the full variable domain is DAMVIQNPRYQVTQFGKPVTLSCSQTLNHNVMYWYQQKSSQAPKLLFHYYDKDFNNEADTPDNFQSRRPNTSFCFLDIRSPGLGDTAMYLCATSRDAPIENSPLHFGNGTRLTVT.

This chain's CDR3 is CASSSPQGAAKNIQYF. CDR3 coding DNA: TGTGCCAGCAGCTCCCCACAGGGGGCGGCCAAAAACATTCAGTACTTC. The chain uses TRBV7-9 and TRBJ2-4; 9 bases match TRBD1. V was clipped by 4 bases and J by 1 base; unmatched bases: 5. Germline lookup yields CDR1 SEHNR and CDR2 FQNEAQ (reference sequence). This CDR3 spans 16 amino acids.

This chain uses TRBV12-3 or TRBV12-4 with TRBJ2-7, with TRBD2 matching 8 bases. Losses at the gene ends were 5 bases for V and 5 bases for J; bases not matched to a gene: 17. CDR3 size: 17 residues. CDR3 coding DNA: TGTGCCAGCAGTCAACAAAGGGGGACGGGAGGGTCCCACGAGCAGTACTTC. The encoded protein is CASSQQRGTGGSHEQYF.

This chain uses TRBV5-6 with TRBJ2-3, with 10 bases matching TRBD2. With V trimmed by 2 bases and J by 6 bases, 9 bases remained unmatched. The CDR3 runs to 16 residues. CDR1 SGHDT and CDR2 YYEEEE come from the germline V gene. The CDR3 protein is CASSFRAGGVADTQYF. The CDR3 nucleotides read TGTGCCAGCAGCTTTAGAGCGGGAGGGGTCGCGGATACGCAGTATTTT.

This clonotype has a single count. The chain combines TRBV27 with TRBJ2-3; D might be TRBD1 (6 bases). This CDR3 is built from 15 residues. Germline lookup yields CDR1 MNHEY and CDR2 SMNVEV (reference sequence). V gave up 5 bases and J gave up 2 bases, with 14 bases separating them. The CDR3 DNA is TGTGCCAGCAGTGCAACAGGGTACAACACAGATACGCAGTATTTT. This gives the protein CASSATGYNTDTQYF.